This paragraph reports one TCR beta chain. These data come from a study of blood T cell repertoires in COVID-19. Study overall: From the United States, Italy and Spain came samples of acute and convalescent COVID-19. T cells, B-cell-depleted T cells, or PBMCs supplied cDNA or gDNA.

In the authors' workflow: Researchers report that nucleated cell counts were estimated from reference gene primer amplification. The protocol was immunoSEQ multiplex PCR, while the TCRdb copy is restricted to in-frame clones and leaves out a portion. D and trimming come from the DNA, and the V and J calls and clone size come from that table. The data hold fewer than 60,000 clones, with about 86% observed a single time. From germline, CDR1 is SGHTA and CDR2 FQGNSA. V dropped 8 bases and J dropped 4 bases, with 11 bases sitting between them. This CDR3 is 13 amino acids long. The sequencing sample was made of peripheral blood. The sequence derives from a man aged 45-65 years with acute or convalescent COVID-19. This chain joins TRBV7-2 and TRBJ2-2, with D maybe TRBD1 (5 bases). As DNA, the CDR3 is TGTGCCAGCGTAAGGGGTGGCACCGGGGAGCTGTTTTTT. It yields the protein CASVRGGTGELFF.